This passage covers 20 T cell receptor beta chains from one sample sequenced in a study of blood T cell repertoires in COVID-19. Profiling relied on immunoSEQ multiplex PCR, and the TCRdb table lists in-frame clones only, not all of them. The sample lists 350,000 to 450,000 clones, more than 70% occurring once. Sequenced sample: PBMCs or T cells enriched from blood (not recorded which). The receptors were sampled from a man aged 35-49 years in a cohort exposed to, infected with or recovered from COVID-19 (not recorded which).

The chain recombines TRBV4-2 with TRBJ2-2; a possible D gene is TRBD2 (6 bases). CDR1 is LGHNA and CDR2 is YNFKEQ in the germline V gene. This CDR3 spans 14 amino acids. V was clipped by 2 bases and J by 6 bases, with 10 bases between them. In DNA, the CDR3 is TGTGCCAGCAGCCAATTCACTAGCCCCGGGGAGCTGTTTTTT. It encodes CASSQFTSPGELFF.

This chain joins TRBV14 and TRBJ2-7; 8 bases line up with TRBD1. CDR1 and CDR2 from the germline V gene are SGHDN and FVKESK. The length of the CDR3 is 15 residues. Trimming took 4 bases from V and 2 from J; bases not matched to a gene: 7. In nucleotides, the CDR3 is TGTGCCAGCAGCCGTCCCGGGACAGGAGCCTACGAGCAGTACTTC. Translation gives CASSRPGTGAYEQYF.

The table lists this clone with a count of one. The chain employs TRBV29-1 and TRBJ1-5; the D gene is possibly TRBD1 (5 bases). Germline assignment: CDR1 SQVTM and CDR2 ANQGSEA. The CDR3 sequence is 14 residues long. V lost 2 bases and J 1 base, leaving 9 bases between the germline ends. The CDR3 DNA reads TGCAGCGTTGAATTTGGGGGGAGCAATCAGCCCCAGCATTTT. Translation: CSVEFGGSNQPQHF.

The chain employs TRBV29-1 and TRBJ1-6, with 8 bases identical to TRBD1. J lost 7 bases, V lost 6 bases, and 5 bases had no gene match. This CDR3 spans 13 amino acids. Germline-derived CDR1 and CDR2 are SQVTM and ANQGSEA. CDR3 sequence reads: CSVGQGLNSPLHF. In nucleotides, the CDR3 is TGCAGCGTCGGACAGGGCTTGAATTCACCCCTCCACTTT.

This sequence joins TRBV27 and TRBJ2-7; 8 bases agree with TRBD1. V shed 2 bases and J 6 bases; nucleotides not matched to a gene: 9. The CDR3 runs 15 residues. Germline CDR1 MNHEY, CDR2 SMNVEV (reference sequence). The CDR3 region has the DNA TGTGCCAGCAGTTTAAGTACGCAGGGGGCTGGCGAGCAGTACTTC. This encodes CASSLSTQGAGEQYF.

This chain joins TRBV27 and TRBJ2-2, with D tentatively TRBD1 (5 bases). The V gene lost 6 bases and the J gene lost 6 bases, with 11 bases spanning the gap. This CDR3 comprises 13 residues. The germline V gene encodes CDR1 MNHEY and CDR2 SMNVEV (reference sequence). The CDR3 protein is CASRTTTAGELFF. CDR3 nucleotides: TGTGCCAGCAGGACCACGACAGCCGGGGAGCTGTTTTTT.

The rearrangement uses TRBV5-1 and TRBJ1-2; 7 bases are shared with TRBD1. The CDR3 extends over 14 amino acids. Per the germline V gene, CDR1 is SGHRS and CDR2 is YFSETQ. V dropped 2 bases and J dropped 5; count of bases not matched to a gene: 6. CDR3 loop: CASSFAGTAYGYTF. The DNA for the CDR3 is TGCGCCAGCAGCTTTGCCGGGACAGCTTATGGCTACACCTTC.

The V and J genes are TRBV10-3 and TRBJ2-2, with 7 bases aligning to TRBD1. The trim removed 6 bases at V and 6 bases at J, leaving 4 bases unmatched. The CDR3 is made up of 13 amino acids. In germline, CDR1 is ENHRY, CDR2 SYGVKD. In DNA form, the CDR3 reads TGTGCCATCAGAACAGGGGATTCCGGGGAGCTGTTTTTT. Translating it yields CAIRTGDSGELFF.

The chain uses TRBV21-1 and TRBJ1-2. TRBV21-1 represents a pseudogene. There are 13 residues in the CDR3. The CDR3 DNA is TGTGCCAGCGCAAAGGGAGCCAACTATGGCTACACCTTC. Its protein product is CASAKGANYGYTF.

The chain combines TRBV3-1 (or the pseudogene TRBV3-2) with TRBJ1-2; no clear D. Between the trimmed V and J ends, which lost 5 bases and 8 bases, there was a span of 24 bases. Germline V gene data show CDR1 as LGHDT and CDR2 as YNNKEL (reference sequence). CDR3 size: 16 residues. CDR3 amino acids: CASSTIGRRGNTGYTF. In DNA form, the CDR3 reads TGTGCCAGCAGCACAATAGGCAGGCGGGGTAATACAGGCTACACCTTC.

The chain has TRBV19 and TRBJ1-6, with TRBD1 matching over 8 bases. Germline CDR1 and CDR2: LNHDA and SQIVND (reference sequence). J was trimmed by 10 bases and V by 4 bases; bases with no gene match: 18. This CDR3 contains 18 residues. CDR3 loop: CASSTTGAKEGSYSPLHF. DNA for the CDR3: TGTGCCAGTAGTACGACAGGGGCAAAGGAGGGGTCCTACTCACCCCTCCACTTT. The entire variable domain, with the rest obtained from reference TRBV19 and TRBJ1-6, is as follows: DGGITQSPKYLFRKEGQNVTLSCEQNLNHDAMYWYRQDPGQGLRLIYYSQIVNDFQKGDIAEGYSVSREKKESFPLTVTSAQKNPTAFYLCASSTTGAKEGSYSPLHFGNGTRLTVT.

In nucleotides, the CDR3 is TGTGCCAGTAGTCCGGAGACAGGGGTTGGCAATCAGCCCCAGCATTTT. Residues: CASSPETGVGNQPQHF. This chain links TRBV19 with TRBJ1-5; 8 bases line up with TRBD1. Germline V gene sequence: CDR1 LNHDA, CDR2 SQIVND (reference sequence). This CDR3 contains 16 residues. With 5 bases clipped from V and 2 bases from J, the junction kept 8 bases outside the gene matches.

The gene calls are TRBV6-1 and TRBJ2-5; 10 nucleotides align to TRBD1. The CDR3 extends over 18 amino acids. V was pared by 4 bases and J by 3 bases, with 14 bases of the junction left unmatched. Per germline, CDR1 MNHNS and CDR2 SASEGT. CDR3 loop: CASSADRGTPRGKETQYF. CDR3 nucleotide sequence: TGTGCCAGCAGTGCGGACAGGGGGACGCCTAGAGGGAAAGAGACCCAGTACTTC.

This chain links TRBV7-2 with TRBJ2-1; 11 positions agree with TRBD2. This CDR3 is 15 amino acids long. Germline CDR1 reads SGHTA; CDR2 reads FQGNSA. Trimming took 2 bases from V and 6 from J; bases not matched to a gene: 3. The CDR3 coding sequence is TGTGCCAGCAGCTTACGGCTAGCGGGAGGCAATGAGCAGTTCTTC. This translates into CASSLRLAGGNEQFF.

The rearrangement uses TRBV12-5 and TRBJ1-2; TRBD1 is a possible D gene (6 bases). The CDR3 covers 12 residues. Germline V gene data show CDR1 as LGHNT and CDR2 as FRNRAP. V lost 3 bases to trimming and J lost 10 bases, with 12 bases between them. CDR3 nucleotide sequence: TGTGCTAGTGGTTTTTTGCAGGGGATCTACACCTTC. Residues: CASGFLQGIYTF.

This CDR3 is CATSGEGSDQPQHF. In DNA, the CDR3 is TGTGCCACCAGTGGAGAGGGTTCGGATCAGCCCCAGCATTTT. The V gene is TRBV24-1, the J gene TRBJ1-5; D gene uncertain. The V end was cut by 5 bases, the J end by 5 bases, with 12 bases between. CDR1 and CDR2 (germline): KGHDR, SFDVKD. This CDR3 comprises 14 residues.

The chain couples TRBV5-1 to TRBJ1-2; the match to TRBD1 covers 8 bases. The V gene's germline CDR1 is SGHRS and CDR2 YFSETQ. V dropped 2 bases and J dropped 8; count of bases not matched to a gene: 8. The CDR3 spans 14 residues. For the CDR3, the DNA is TGCGCCAGCAGCTTAGGGCAGGGGGCGGAGGGCTACACCTTC. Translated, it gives CASSLGQGAEGYTF. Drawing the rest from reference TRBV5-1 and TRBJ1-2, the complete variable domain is KAGVTQTPRYLIKTRGQQVTLSCSPISGHRSVSWYQQTPGQGLQFLFEYFSETQRNKGNFPGRFSGRQFSNSRSEMNVSTLELGDSALYLCASSLGQGAEGYTFGSGTRLTVV.

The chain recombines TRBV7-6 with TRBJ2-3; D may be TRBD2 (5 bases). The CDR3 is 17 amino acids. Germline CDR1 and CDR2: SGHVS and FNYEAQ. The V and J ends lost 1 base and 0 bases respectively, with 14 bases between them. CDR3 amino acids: CASSLGLATTSTDTQYF. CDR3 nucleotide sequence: TGTGCCAGCAGCTTAGGGTTAGCGACAACTAGCACAGATACGCAGTATTTT.

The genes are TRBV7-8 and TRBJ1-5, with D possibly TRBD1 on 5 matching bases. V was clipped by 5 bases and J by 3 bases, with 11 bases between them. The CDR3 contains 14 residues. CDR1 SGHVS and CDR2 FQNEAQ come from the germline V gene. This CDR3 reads CASSQTGNNQPQHF. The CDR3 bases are TGTGCCAGCAGCCAAACAGGTAACAATCAGCCCCAGCATTTT.

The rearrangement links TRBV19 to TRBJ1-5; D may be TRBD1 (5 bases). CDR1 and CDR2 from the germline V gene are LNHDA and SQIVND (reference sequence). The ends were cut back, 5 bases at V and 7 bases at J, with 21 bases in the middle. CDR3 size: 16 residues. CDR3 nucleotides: TGTGCCAGTAGTTTAGGTTCGGGGGTAGGGCGGCAGCCCCAGCATTTT. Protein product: CASSLGSGVGRQPQHF.